Included here is one T cell receptor (beta chain) sequence, with context. The target of this receptor is not known. The sample holds no much larger clone one base away, and base qualities are not on file. The sample belongs to a study of blood T cell repertoires in COVID-19 (dated by TCRdb to the early 2020s). Some background on the complete study: Samples covering the acute and convalescent phases of COVID-19 were provided by collaborators in the United States, Italy and Spain. The prospective study material was composed of cDNA or gDNA derived from T cells, B-cell-depleted T cells, or PBMCs. The dataset comprised deeply sampled blood TCRbeta repertoires from subjects exposed to, actively infected with, or recovered from COVID-19. A freely available public database, intended as a resource for researchers studying the immune response to SARS-CoV-2, is where the repertoires were released. The samples were drawn from two sources: the first 160 participants of the ongoing ImmuneRACE study, and 950 to 1,500 subjects contributed by 6 global collaborators. Sample metadata almost always included a de-identified subject ID, COVID-19 status, age in years and sex. Where HLA class I and class II types were available, the types were taken from metadata supplied by the sample provider, not from assay-based typing.

General findings and caveats noted by the study authors: The quantity of clinical and demographic metadata differed by source and by participant and was supplied without curation.

Trimming removed 6 bases from V and 1 base from J, leaving 9 bases between the germline ends. The germline V gene encodes CDR1 KGHSH and CDR2 LQKENI. Inclusive of the bounding cysteine and phenylalanine, the CDR3 is 13 residues long. Kept here is only the CDR3 DNA, which spans 39 bases and is read in frame from base 1. TCRbeta CDR3 regions were amplified from genomic DNA by means of the immunoSEQ Assay, a bias-controlled multiplex PCR. The paper's data handling went like this. The number of nucleated cells in each sample was estimated by amplification of reference gene primers within the assay. Sequence reads were collapsed and filtered to measure the absolute abundance of every unique TCRbeta CDR3 rearrangement. For each sample, productive Simpson clonality was calculated as the square root of Simpson's diversity index over productive rearrangements. Imported from immuneACCESS, the table was reduced by TCRdb to in-frame sequences with V and J called. These copies leave out some clones; in studies compared against another copy, an unresolved V gene accounts for under half, and the cause of the remainder is not known. D and trimming were read from the DNA, whereas the V and J calls and clone size are those reported in that table. This sample lists 200,000 to 250,000 clones; roughly nine tenths were detected once. The ten top clones hold 1.9% of the sample.

The collaborating institutions used their own protocols to collect whole blood in K2EDTA tubes. Collaborator samples were shipped for TCRbeta analysis as frozen whole blood, isolated PBMCs, or DNA extracted from either sample type. This sequence was found in a man between 35 and 55 years old with active or convalescent COVID-19. The V and J segments used are TRBV18 and TRBJ2-5; no D segment can be confidently identified. Input material: peripheral blood. The nucleotides are TGTGCCAGCTCCCAAAGCCTCCAAGAGACCCAGTACTTC. Its translation reads: CASSQSLQETQYF.